Each of the 5 T cell receptor beta chains below was sequenced from the same sample in a study of T cells in Graves' hyperthyroidism and ophthalmopathy. Using RNA transcripts as the source, TCR beta CDR3 regions were amplified. When the TCR CDR3 underwent first-round RT-PCR, the HTBI primer set was used. TCRdb analysed the multiplex PCR reads with MiXCR anew, one entry per CDR3 protein. The table has a few hundred thousand distinct CDR3 sequences, over 20% seen once. The sample consisted of blood. The receptors were sampled from a woman in her fifties or sixties with Graves' hyperthyroidism.

This clonotype appeared many times. The chain joins TRBV6-1 to TRBJ2-7; 7 nucleotides line up with TRBD1. Unmatched junction bases numbered 7, after V lost 4 bases and J lost 7 bases. The length of the CDR3 is 13 residues. In germline, CDR1 is MNHNS, CDR2 SASEGT. In DNA form, the CDR3 reads TGTGCCAGCAGTGTTGGACAGGCCCTGGAGCAGTACTTC. Its translation: CASSVGQALEQYF.

This clonotype was picked up a small number of times. The rearrangement links TRBV29-1 to TRBJ1-1; D uncertain. The germline gives CDR1 SQVTM, CDR2 ANQGSEA. The ends were cut back, 4 bases at V and 0 bases at J, with 6 bases in the middle. CDR3 length: 12 amino acids. CDR3 bases: TGCAGCGTTGGGAAGGTGAACACTGAAGCTTTCTTT. Translated, it gives CSVGKVNTEAFF.

This clonotype has a count of ten or more. The chain carries TRBV7-9 and TRBJ2-7, with 7 bases identical to TRBD1. Germline-derived CDR1 and CDR2 are SEHNR and FQNEAQ (reference sequence). This CDR3 comprises 14 residues. Trimming took 5 bases from V and 1 from J; bases not matched to a gene: 5. The CDR3: CASSPGTESYEQYF. The CDR3 bases are TGTGCCAGCAGCCCAGGGACAGAGTCCTACGAGCAGTACTTC.

This clonotype has ten or more counts. V usage is TRBV10-3 and J usage is TRBJ2-7; 9 nucleotides agree with TRBD1. Losses at the gene ends were 3 bases for V and 3 bases for J; bases not matched to a gene: 6. This CDR3 contains 15 residues. CDR1 and CDR2 (germline): ENHRY, SYGVKD. As DNA, the CDR3 is TGTGCCATCAGTGACACGATGGGACAGGGCTACGAGCAGTACTTC. Amino acid sequence: CAISDTMGQGYEQYF.

At least ten counts were recorded for this clonotype. This chain connects TRBV11-1 to TRBJ2-1, with 11 nucleotides matching TRBD2. The germline V gene encodes CDR1 SGHAT and CDR2 FQDESV (reference sequence). Trimming cost V 6 bases and J 0 bases; bases outside gene matches: 4. The CDR3 covers 16 residues. The DNA for the CDR3 is TGTGCCAGCAGTTCTAGCGGGGGGAACTCCTACAATGAGCAGTTCTTC. It is translated as CASSSSGGNSYNEQFF.